One sample yielded the 18 T cell receptor beta chains listed below, sequenced in a study of blood T cell repertoires in COVID-19. This table comes from immunoSEQ multiplex PCR, and its TCRdb copy is limited to in-frame clones, with some not included. The sample has fewer than 350,000 clones; 88% are singletons. The material sequenced was peripheral blood. These receptors were taken from a young man with active or convalescent COVID-19.

The chain joins TRBV4-1 to TRBJ1-3, with TRBD1 identical over 10 bases. This CDR3 has 16 amino acids. V trimming: 2 bases; J trimming: 0 bases; junction bases outside the gene matches: 1. Germline CDR1 MGHRA, CDR2 YSYEKL. The CDR3 loop reads CASSQRDRGSGNTIYF. The CDR3 DNA is TGCGCCAGCAGCCAACGGGACAGGGGCTCTGGAAACACCATATATTTT.

This clone came up once. The chain recombines TRBV2 with TRBJ1-1, with 9 bases lining up with TRBD1. The CDR3 is 15 amino acids. Trimming at V came to 4 bases and at J to 0 bases, leaving 3 bases not matched to a gene. Germline lookup yields CDR1 SNHLY and CDR2 FYNNEI. The CDR3 region is CASSVQGALNTEAFF. For the CDR3, the DNA is TGTGCCAGCAGTGTACAGGGGGCTTTGAACACTGAAGCTTTCTTT.

This chain links TRBV27 with TRBJ1-5, with D perhaps TRBD1 (5 bases). Germline V lookup: CDR1 MNHEY, CDR2 SMNVEV (reference sequence). This CDR3 region has 15 residues. V dropped 7 bases and J dropped 4 bases, with 17 bases sitting between them. The CDR3 protein is CASTPGQGWNQPQHF. The CDR3 nucleotides read TGTGCCAGCACTCCAGGGCAGGGCTGGAATCAGCCCCAGCATTTT.

The gene calls are TRBV4-1 and TRBJ1-6; maybe TRBD1 (5 bases). Germline V gives CDR1 MGHRA, CDR2 YSYEKL. CDR3 length: 16 residues. Trimming removed 3 bases from V and 0 bases from J, with 9 bases in between. This chain's CDR3 is CASSHSGGSYNSPLHF. The CDR3 region has the DNA TGCGCCAGCAGCCATTCCGGGGGCTCCTATAATTCACCCCTCCACTTT.

This chain uses TRBV5-1 with TRBJ1-2; maybe TRBD1 (6 bases). Trimming removed 4 bases from V and 6 bases from J, with 13 bases in between. Germline V gene sequence: CDR1 SGHRS, CDR2 YFSETQ. The CDR3 loop spans 13 amino acids. The CDR3 here is CASSHGRGNGYTF. For the CDR3, the DNA is TGCGCCAGCAGCCACGGCAGGGGCAATGGCTACACCTTC.

The chain links TRBV6-2 or TRBV6-3 to TRBJ2-7; TRBD1 matches at 8 bases. V shed 7 bases, J shed 7 bases, and the junction held 9 bases outside the gene matches. The CDR3 totals 13 residues. Germline V gene sequence: CDR1 MNHEY, CDR2 SVGEGT. The CDR3 DNA sequence: TGTGCCAGCACCCCTGGACAGGGTTGGGAGCAGTACTTC. This encodes CASTPGQGWEQYF.

This chain connects TRBV14 to TRBJ1-4; TRBD1 is a possible D gene (6 bases). This CDR3 region has 13 residues. V dropped 0 bases and J dropped 8 bases, with 7 bases sitting between them. The germline V gene encodes CDR1 SGHDN and CDR2 FVKESK. CDR3: CASSQETGEKLFF. CDR3 in DNA: TGTGCCAGCAGCCAAGAGACAGGCGAAAAACTGTTTTTT.

The sample holds a few counts of this clone. V and J are TRBV12-5 and TRBJ2-1; the match to TRBD2 covers 11 bases. J was trimmed by 7 bases and V by 7 bases; bases with no gene match: 3. The CDR3 contains 13 residues. CDR1 LGHNT and CDR2 FRNRAP come from the germline V gene. The CDR3: CASVAGGLNEQFF. CDR3 nucleotide sequence: TGTGCTAGTGTAGCGGGGGGGCTTAATGAGCAGTTCTTC.

The V call is TRBV5-1, the J call TRBJ2-1; D is unresolved. Germline CDR1 reads SGHRS; CDR2 reads YFSETQ. Deletions cut 7 bases from V and 0 bases from J, with 8 bases between. The CDR3 extends over 13 amino acids. The CDR3, as DNA: TGCGCCAGCGCGGTGTCCTCCTACAATGAGCAGTTCTTC. It is translated as CASAVSSYNEQFF.

V is TRBV19 and J is TRBJ2-7, with D perhaps matching TRBD1 (6 bases). CDR1 is LNHDA and CDR2 is SQIVND in the germline V gene (reference sequence). The CDR3 covers 13 residues. The V and J ends lost 5 bases and 3 bases respectively, with 11 bases between them. The CDR3 DNA reads as TGTGCCAGTAGTCAACTACAGGGCTACGAGCAGTACTTC. Amino acids: CASSQLQGYEQYF. Full variable domain (remainder filled in from reference TRBV19 and TRBJ2-7): DGGITQSPKYLFRKEGQNVTLSCEQNLNHDAMYWYRQDPGQGLRLIYYSQIVNDFQKGDIAEGYSVSREKKESFPLTVTSAQKNPTAFYLCASSQLQGYEQYFGPGTRLTVT.

V is TRBV18 and J is TRBJ2-2; 9 positions match TRBD1. Germline V lookup: CDR1 KGHSH, CDR2 LQKENI. The CDR3 sequence is 16 residues long. V was clipped by 3 bases and J by 2 bases; unmatched bases: 4. The CDR3 DNA follows: TGTGCCAGCTCACCCTTGGACAGGGGAAACACCGGGGAGCTGTTTTTT. It yields the protein CASSPLDRGNTGELFF.

The chain links TRBV2 to TRBJ1-2; 9 nucleotides line up with TRBD1. Germline CDR1 and CDR2: SNHLY and FYNNEI. Germline trimming cut 5 bases from V and 5 bases from J; bases unmatched to any gene: 6. CDR3 length equals 14 residues. The CDR3 is CASSTTGTGYGYTF. CDR3 DNA: TGTGCCAGCAGTACCACCGGGACAGGGTATGGCTACACCTTC.

V gene TRBV4-1 combines with J gene TRBJ1-4, with 9 bases aligning to TRBD1. The CDR3 covers 16 residues. V shed 4 bases, J shed 0 bases, and the junction held 3 bases outside the gene matches. Germline-derived CDR1 and CDR2 are MGHRA and YSYEKL. The CDR3 protein is CASSPDRGSTNEKLFF. For the CDR3, the DNA is TGCGCCAGCAGCCCGGACAGGGGATCAACTAATGAAAAACTGTTTTTT.

On this clone itself: The same CDR3 is also encoded by other DNA sequences in this sample. The rearrangement joins TRBV9 to TRBJ1-1; D perhaps matches TRBD1 (5 bases). Germline V gene lookup returns CDR1 SGDLS and CDR2 YYNGEE. The CDR3 has 13 amino acids. V gave up 0 bases and J gave up 5 bases, with 8 bases separating them. CDR3 loop: CASSVGSGTEAFF. The CDR3 DNA is TGTGCCAGCAGCGTAGGGTCAGGGACTGAAGCTTTCTTT.

The chain couples TRBV7-7 to TRBJ2-7; 10 bases map to TRBD2. The CDR3 totals 15 residues. V dropped 1 base and J dropped 5; count of bases not matched to a gene: 5. Germline assignment: CDR1 SSHAT and CDR2 FNYEAQ (reference sequence). The CDR3 sequence is CASSLGAGTSDEQYF. CDR3 in DNA: TGTGCCAGCAGCTTAGGGGCCGGGACTAGCGACGAGCAGTACTTC.

This clone was seen more than once but under ten times. The genes are TRBV4-1 and TRBJ2-7; 13 nucleotides match TRBD2. Germline CDR1 and CDR2: MGHRA and YSYEKL. The CDR3 loop spans 16 amino acids. V dropped 6 bases and J dropped 2; count of bases not matched to a gene: 7. The CDR3 region has the DNA TGCGCCAGCAGGCCGGGACTAGCGGGGAGAACCTACGAGCAGTACTTC. Protein sequence: CASRPGLAGRTYEQYF.

J is TRBJ1-1 and V is TRBV9, with TRBD1 identical over 9 bases. V lost 3 bases and J lost 1; bases outside the gene matches: 7. The CDR3 is made up of 16 amino acids. Germline V gene data show CDR1 as SGDLS and CDR2 as YYNGEE. CDR3 coding DNA: TGTGCCAGCAGCGATAATCTACAGGGGGCGAACACTGAAGCTTTCTTT. Residues: CASSDNLQGANTEAFF.

This chain uses TRBV2 with TRBJ2-7; 11 bases fit TRBD1. The CDR3 has 15 residues. Germline V gives CDR1 SNHLY, CDR2 FYNNEI. Losses at the gene ends were 10 bases for V and 5 bases for J; bases not matched to a gene: 13. CDR3 sequence (DNA): TGTGCCATCCACGCGGAGGACAGGGGGCATGACGAGCAGTACTTC. The encoded protein is CAIHAEDRGHDEQYF.